Shown below are 32 T cell receptor beta chains from a single sample sequenced in a study of T cell repertoires in cytomegalovirus infection. Using its own MiXCR run on the reads, TCRdb lists one record per CDR3 protein. The sample holds 650,000 to 900,000 distinct CDR3 sequences, 25% to 35% seen once. The antigens for these receptors are not known. Sequencing used cultured CD8+ T cells from PBMCs, obtained from culture after CMV antigen stimulation. Receptors were obtained from a human donor in good health (CMV status not recorded). Some clones in this sample may be carry-over from other donors' samples.

V usage is TRBV5-5 and J usage is TRBJ2-7; 7 bases fit TRBD2. Trimming removed 4 bases from V and 2 bases from J; junction bases left unmatched: 9. CDR3 length: 15 residues. Germline loops: CDR1 SGHKS, CDR2 YYEKEE (reference sequence). CDR3 nucleotide sequence: TGTGCCAGCAGCCCCGCGGGGGTCGTCACCTACGAGCAGTACTTC. Encoded protein: CASSPAGVVTYEQYF.

Regarding this clonotype: Possible read error: a much larger clone is one base away. V is TRBV7-4 and J is TRBJ1-2; TRBD1 agrees at 7 bases. The CDR3 sequence is 14 residues long. Germline CDR1 and CDR2: SGHVT and SQSDAQ. CDR3 sequence reads: CASSFGTENYSYTF. The CDR3 DNA reads as TGTGCCAGCAGCTTCGGGACAGAAAACTATAGCTACACCTTC.

This chain joins TRBV27 and TRBJ1-1; TRBD1 might be the D (5 bases). Trimming removed 2 bases at V and 4 bases at J, with 11 bases between. CDR1 and CDR2 (germline): MNHEY, SMNVEV (reference sequence). The CDR3 sequence is 14 residues long. The CDR3 region has the DNA TGTGCCAGCAGTTTAAGGGGAGATCGCACTGAAGCTTTCTTT. This encodes CASSLRGDRTEAFF.

This clonotype turned up a few times. This chain links TRBV10-3 with TRBJ2-2; no reliable D call. V dropped 2 bases and J dropped 1 base, with 8 bases sitting between them. The CDR3 covers 15 residues. Germline values: CDR1 ENHRY, CDR2 SYGVKD. CDR3 nucleotide sequence: TGTGCCATCAGTGAGCCTTCGCTGAACACCGGGGAGCTGTTTTTT. Residues: CAISEPSLNTGELFF.

This chain connects TRBV4-1 to TRBJ1-5; D perhaps matches TRBD1 (5 bases). Germline V gene data show CDR1 as MGHRA and CDR2 as YSYEKL. The CDR3 spans 15 residues. V lost 0 bases and J lost 4, with 10 bases in between. The CDR3 nucleotides are TGCGCCAGCAGCCAAGAAGTGGGGGGAAATCAGCCCCAGCATTTT. Protein sequence: CASSQEVGGNQPQHF.

In its sample, this clonotype was seen a few times. The chain recombines TRBV6-2 or TRBV6-3 with TRBJ2-2; unclear D gene. V shed 4 bases and J shed 2 bases, with 20 bases lying between them. CDR1 and CDR2 (germline): MNHEY, SVGEGT. The CDR3 covers 18 residues. The CDR3 region has the DNA TGTGCCAGCAGTTTTACCCGACTTGTGGCAGAAAACACCGGGGAGCTGTTTTTT. Translating it yields CASSFTRLVAENTGELFF.

This clonotype was seen a single time. The chain has TRBV29-1 and TRBJ1-1; perhaps TRBD1 as D (5 bases). Germline V CDR1 and CDR2: SQVTM, ANQGSEA. The CDR3 runs to 15 residues. Trimming shortened V by 4 bases and J by 5 bases, and 20 bases separated the two germline ends. The CDR3 nucleotides read TGCAGCGTTGGAGGACACCCTACCGGGGGAACTGAAGCTTTCTTT. The encoded protein is CSVGGHPTGGTEAFF.

This chain joins TRBV20-1 and TRBJ2-1; D is perhaps TRBD2 (5 bases). The V gene's germline CDR1 is DFQATT and CDR2 SNEGSKA (reference sequence). The CDR3 extends over 16 amino acids. V was cut by 1 base and J by 0 bases, with 13 bases left in between. The CDR3 DNA follows: TGCAGTGCTAGAGCCCGAACGGGATTCTCCTACAATGAGCAGTTCTTC. Translating gives CSARARTGFSYNEQFF.

This chain uses TRBV20-1 with TRBJ1-3; 8 bases are a match to TRBD1. The J segment lost 0 bases and the V segment lost 4 bases, leaving 23 bases of the junction unmatched. This CDR3 region has 21 residues. The germline CDR1 and CDR2 sequences are DFQATT and SNEGSKA (reference sequence). For the CDR3, the DNA is TGCAGTGCTACTCCCTACGACTTCCCCGGGACAGGCACGAGCTCTGGAAACACCATATATTTT. It specifies CSATPYDFPGTGTSSGNTIYF.

This clonotype appeared a few times. This chain uses TRBV19 with TRBJ1-1; D call uncertain. The V end lost 7 bases, the J end lost 4 bases, and 10 bases lay between the germline ends. Germline loops: CDR1 LNHDA, CDR2 SQIVND (reference sequence). The CDR3 has 12 residues. The CDR3 region has the DNA TGTGCCAGTAAGAGTTTGGGCACTGAAGCTTTCTTT. Amino acid sequence: CASKSLGTEAFF.

V and J are TRBV12-3 or TRBV12-4 and TRBJ1-1; D is uncertain. This CDR3 contains 13 residues. Trimming shortened V by 3 bases and J by 3 bases, and 8 bases separated the two germline ends. This CDR3 reads CASSFRIDTEAFF. CDR3 DNA: TGTGCCAGCAGTTTTCGGATTGACACTGAAGCTTTCTTT.

This clonotype was seen a single time. The V gene is TRBV7-9, the J gene TRBJ2-3; D may be TRBD1 or TRBD2 (5 bases each). CDR3 length equals 14 residues. CDR1 and CDR2 (germline): SEHNR, FQNEAQ (reference sequence). Between the trimmed V and J ends, which lost 6 bases and 0 bases, there was a span of 10 bases. In DNA, the CDR3 is TGTGCCAGCAGGGGGGTCACTAGCACAGATACGCAGTATTTT. Translating gives CASRGVTSTDTQYF.

This clonotype was counted a few times. The rearrangement links TRBV7-9 to TRBJ2-7; 10 nucleotides align to TRBD1. The trim removed 2 bases at V and 2 bases at J, leaving 6 bases unmatched. The CDR3 spans 16 residues. In germline, CDR1 is SEHNR, CDR2 FQNEAQ (reference sequence). The DNA for the CDR3 is TGTGCCAGCAGCTTACCACCGGGACAGGGGACCTACGAGCAGTACTTC. Encoded protein: CASSLPPGQGTYEQYF.

The chain links TRBV29-1 to TRBJ2-2, with D maybe TRBD1 (6 bases). Germline V gene lookup returns CDR1 SQVTM and CDR2 ANQGSEA. Trimming cost V 0 bases and J 1 base, with 15 bases left between them. The CDR3 loop spans 17 amino acids. The CDR3 nucleotides are TGCAGCGTTGAAGATTGGGACACCCAATGGAACACCGGGGAGCTGTTTTTT. Residues: CSVEDWDTQWNTGELFF.

This clonotype was seen a handful of times. The chain has TRBV6-5 and TRBJ2-7; either TRBD1 or TRBD2 may supply D (5 bases each). The V gene's germline CDR1 is MNHEY and CDR2 SVGAGI. Deletions cut 2 bases from V and 5 bases from J, with 10 bases between. This CDR3 has 13 residues. The CDR3 loop is CASSYPGTHEQYF. For the CDR3, the DNA is TGTGCCAGCAGTTACCCAGGGACCCACGAGCAGTACTTC.

This clonotype was detected only a few times. This rearrangement joins TRBV7-8 to TRBJ2-3; the D gene could be TRBD1 or TRBD2 (6 bases each). V lost 10 bases, J lost 0 bases, and 17 bases lay in between. The CDR3 is 15 residues long. Germline CDR1 reads SGHVS; CDR2 reads FQNEAQ. The CDR3 sequence is CATLRGGSSTDTQYF. Written as DNA, the CDR3 is TGTGCCACCTTGAGAGGGGGGTCCAGCACAGATACGCAGTATTTT. Together with reference TRBV7-8 and TRBJ2-3, the CDR3 gives the full variable domain: GAGVSQSPRYKVAKRGQDVALRCDPISGHVSLFWYQQALGQGPEFLTYFQNEAQLDKSGLPSDRFFAERPEGSVSTLKIQRTQQEDSAVYLCATLRGGSSTDTQYFGPGTRLTVL.

This chain joins TRBV18 and TRBJ2-1; a possible D gene is TRBD2 (6 bases). This CDR3 has 17 amino acids. Trimming stripped 2 bases from V and 4 bases from J, with 18 bases between. Germline V gene data show CDR1 as KGHSH and CDR2 as LQKENI. The chain's CDR3 is CASSPYPPAAGYNEQFF. CDR3 bases: TGTGCCAGCTCACCATATCCCCCAGCGGCGGGATACAATGAGCAGTTCTTC.

This clonotype was observed a few times. CDR3 residues: CAISERGYEQYV. Here the CDR3 DNA reads TGTGCCATCAGTGAGCGGGGGTACGAGCAGTACGTC. The V and J genes are TRBV10-3 and TRBJ2-7; D perhaps matches TRBD2 (6 bases). The CDR3 has 12 residues. Germline V gene lookup returns CDR1 ENHRY and CDR2 SYGVKD. Trimming took 2 bases from V and 4 from J, leaving 6 bases between them.

The V call is TRBV3-1, the J call TRBJ2-5, with TRBD2 matching 9 bases. Trimming cost V 1 base and J 4 bases; bases outside gene matches: 4. Per germline, CDR1 LGHDT and CDR2 YNNKEL (reference sequence). The CDR3 extends over 15 amino acids. The CDR3 protein is CASSQGGGGGETQYF. CDR3 nucleotides: TGTGCCAGCAGCCAAGGCGGGGGGGGGGGAGAGACCCAGTACTTC.

This chain connects TRBV10-3 to TRBJ2-7, with TRBD1 as a possible D gene (6 bases). The V gene's germline CDR1 is ENHRY and CDR2 SYGVKD. Trimming removed 0 bases from V and 7 bases from J, with 10 bases in between. The CDR3 is made up of 13 amino acids. CDR3 amino acids: CAISESAGVEQYF. CDR3 nucleotide sequence: TGTGCCATCAGTGAGTCGGCAGGGGTAGAGCAGTACTTC.

The chain has TRBV29-1 and TRBJ2-1, with a tentative D call TRBD1 (6 bases). V was trimmed by 1 base and J by 2 bases, leaving 12 bases between them. The germline V gene encodes CDR1 SQVTM and CDR2 ANQGSEA. The CDR3 covers 15 residues. The CDR3 region has the DNA TGCAGCGTTGAAGGTGGGGGCCATGCCTACAATGAGCAGTTCTTC. It specifies CSVEGGGHAYNEQFF.

This clonotype has just a few counts. The chain joins TRBV6-1 to TRBJ1-2; D may be TRBD1 (6 bases). V was shortened by 5 bases and J by 6 bases, with 16 bases between the two germline ends. Germline V gives CDR1 MNHNS, CDR2 SASEGT. The CDR3 extends over 14 amino acids. CDR3 region: CASSPTGRGDGYTF. CDR3 coding DNA: TGTGCCAGCAGTCCCACGGGCAGGGGAGATGGCTACACCTTC.

This clonotype was recorded many times. The J gene is TRBJ2-1, the V gene TRBV7-9, with D possibly being TRBD1 or TRBD2 (5 bases each). The length of the CDR3 is 15 residues. Trimming stripped 4 bases from V and 6 bases from J, with 16 bases between. Germline values: CDR1 SEHNR, CDR2 FQNEAQ (reference sequence). The CDR3 nucleotides read TGTGCCAGCAGCTCTCGGGGCATTCAAGTCAATGAGCAGTTCTTC. Amino acid sequence: CASSSRGIQVNEQFF.

This clonotype appeared a few times. The CDR3 here is CSAPGGLAGESTGELFF. CDR3 nucleotides: TGCAGTGCTCCAGGCGGACTAGCGGGGGAAAGCACCGGGGAGCTGTTTTTT. The rearrangement uses TRBV20-1 and TRBJ2-2; 13 positions agree with TRBD2. The CDR3 spans 17 residues. Unmatched junction bases numbered 10, after V lost 5 bases and J lost 4 bases. The germline gives CDR1 DFQATT, CDR2 SNEGSKA (reference sequence).

V is TRBV27 and J is TRBJ1-1; D is undetermined. From germline, CDR1 is MNHEY and CDR2 SMNVEV (reference sequence). The CDR3 covers 14 residues. The V end was cut by 3 bases, the J end by 4 bases, with 12 bases between. Here the CDR3 DNA reads TGTGCCAGCAGTTTGGCGGGTACCGTCACTGAAGCTTTCTTT. Translating it yields CASSLAGTVTEAFF.

This clonotype turned up a few times. V gene TRBV11-2 combines with J gene TRBJ2-1, with D unresolved. From germline, CDR1 is SGHAT and CDR2 FQNNGV. V lost 5 bases and J 3 bases, leaving 17 bases between the germline ends. CDR3 length equals 16 residues. For the CDR3, the DNA is TGTGCCAGCAGCCCGCGCAGAGTCGCCAGCTACAATGAGCAGTTCTTC. Protein: CASSPRRVASYNEQFF.

The chain couples TRBV12-5 to TRBJ2-7, with a possible D match to TRBD1 (6 bases). Germline lookup yields CDR1 LGHNT and CDR2 FRNRAP. The length of the CDR3 is 16 residues. V dropped 5 bases and J dropped 2 bases, with 19 bases sitting between them. Here the CDR3 reads CASGPGQRTFAYEQYF. In DNA form, the CDR3 reads TGTGCTAGTGGTCCTGGACAGCGAACCTTTGCCTACGAGCAGTACTTC.

This sequence joins TRBV4-2 and TRBJ2-1; no reliable D call. The length of the CDR3 is 15 residues. The germline V gene has CDR1 LGHNA and CDR2 YNFKEQ. V dropped 6 bases and J dropped 4 bases, with 16 bases sitting between them. CDR3 in DNA: TGTGCCAGCAGGGGTTCAGCCGTGTCGTACAATGAGCAGTTCTTC. This codes for CASRGSAVSYNEQFF.

The J gene is TRBJ2-2, the V gene TRBV5-1; D not resolved. Trimming shortened V by 6 bases and J by 0 bases, and 12 bases separated the two germline ends. This CDR3 is 15 amino acids long. Germline CDR1 is SGHRS and CDR2 is YFSETQ. The CDR3 loop is CASTPVRANTGELFF. In nucleotides, the CDR3 is TGCGCCAGCACCCCGGTTAGGGCGAACACCGGGGAGCTGTTTTTT.

This rearrangement joins TRBV7-6 to TRBJ1-1, with a tentative D call TRBD1 (5 bases). Trimming removed 5 bases from V and 0 bases from J, with 16 bases in between. Germline V gives CDR1 SGHVS, CDR2 FNYEAQ. This CDR3 has 16 amino acids. In DNA form, the CDR3 reads TGTGCCAGCAGCCCCCGGGGCAGTGGTGTGAACACTGAAGCTTTCTTT. Protein product: CASSPRGSGVNTEAFF.

This clonotype was detected only a few times. The rearrangement uses TRBV7-8 and TRBJ2-1; perhaps TRBD2 as D (6 bases). Germline CDR1 SGHVS, CDR2 FQNEAQ. Trimming cost V 4 bases and J 3 bases, with 13 bases left between them. The CDR3 extends over 15 amino acids. The CDR3 is CASSWEVSIYNEQFF. CDR3 in DNA: TGTGCCAGCAGCTGGGAGGTGTCGATCTACAATGAGCAGTTCTTC.

This clonotype showed up just a few times. The rearrangement joins TRBV6-4 to TRBJ1-6; TRBD1 aligns across 7 bases. Per germline, CDR1 MRHNA and CDR2 SNTAGT. CDR3 length: 16 amino acids. Trimming at V came to 3 bases and at J to 8 bases, leaving 10 bases not matched to a gene. The CDR3 spells CASSEHTGTVDSPLHF. CDR3 nucleotide sequence: TGTGCCAGCAGTGAGCATACCGGGACAGTAGATTCACCCCTCCACTTT.